This TCR beta chain appears in the sequencing data of a study of brain T cells in children with intractable seizures. The sequenced cases were selected for having the highest brain T cell transcript signatures. Concerning this clone: Its antigen is currently unknown.

Study-wide findings and caveats: Viral specificity was inferred only from CDR3 similarity; HCMV serostatus was unknown.

CDR1 and CDR2 (germline): SQVTM, ANQGSEA. CDR3 length: 15 amino acids. V trimming: 1 base; J trimming: 6 bases; junction bases outside the gene matches: 11. TCRdb's copy holds only in-frame clones and misses some; the assay was immunoSEQ multiplex PCR. The table has roughly 120,000 clones, 94% seen once. This chain uses TRBV29-1 with TRBJ2-7; 8 nucleotides align to TRBD1. The clonotype originates from a boy under three years old with hemimegalencephaly and intractable seizures. Material: peripheral blood, obtained at surgery. Written as DNA, the CDR3 is TGCAGCGTTGAAGTGGGCGGACAGGGATTCAGCGAGCAGTACTTC. As protein: CSVEVGGQGFSEQYF.